This TCR beta chain is drawn from a study of T cell responses to AZD1222 COVID-19 vaccine. Sequenced by immunoSEQ multiplex PCR; TCRdb stores in-frame clones only, minus some. This table has over 90,000 clones, roughly 88% appearing once. Germline loops: CDR1 SGHAT, CDR2 FQNNGV. V shed 3 bases and J 6 bases; nucleotides not matched to a gene: 4. The CDR3 contains 15 residues. The rearrangement uses TRBV11-2 and TRBJ2-1; 11 bases line up with TRBD1. This material consisted of peripheral blood, taken on day 0 of AZD1222 vaccination. The receptor comes from an adult in good health. The chain's CDR3 is CASSFTGTGGNEQFF. The DNA for the CDR3 is TGTGCCAGCAGCTTTACCGGGACAGGGGGCAATGAGCAGTTCTTC.